This T cell receptor (beta chain) was sequenced during a study of glioma-infiltrating T cells after dendritic cell vaccination (dated by TCRdb to 2016 to 2018). With regard to the full study: Of the roughly 15 glioblastoma patients in the cohort, all drawn from Phase I and II dendritic cell vaccination trials, 9 were newly diagnosed and 6 had recurrent disease. The vaccine consisted of monocyte-derived dendritic cells cultured seven to eight days with IL-4 and GM-CSF, then pulsed overnight with autologous tumor lysate. Deep sequencing of TCR beta CDR3 regions was used to quantify tumor-infiltrating lymphocyte content and compare tumor and blood repertoires in dendritic cell-vaccinated glioblastoma patients. Survival after dendritic cell vaccination was correlated with TCR sequencing metrics such as TIL content and the overlap between tumor and blood repertoires. Patients received three intradermal dendritic cell vaccine injections at biweekly intervals in the arm below the axilla. Patients received autologous tumor lysate-pulsed dendritic cell vaccination between 2003 and 2012.

With respect to this clone: Its antigen is currently not known. No base qualities exist here, and no much larger clone lies one base off it.

TCRB CDR3 regions were amplified from approximately 2 ug genomic DNA, or all available DNA if less, using the immunoSEQ assay. The multiplex PCR employed 60 forward primers targeting TCR V beta segments and 13 reverse primers targeting J beta segments. To estimate the number of reads per starting template, synthetic control templates were added to each sample at limiting dilution. Sequencing produced 87 bp reads on the Illumina HiSeq System. In the paper's pipeline: To remove PCR and sequencing errors, closely related sequences were merged with a nearest neighbor algorithm. TCR overlap was measured as the percentage of unique tumor TCR beta sequences that were also present in the peripheral blood of the same patient. TCRdb provides this immuneACCESS table in a form limited to in-frame rearrangements. Some clones are lacking; in checked studies, under half of them reflect an unresolved V gene, and why the rest are absent is not known. V and J calls plus clone size are reproduced from that table; the DNA served to infer D and trimming. Here the sample has roughly 68,000 clones; 75% to 90% occur a single time. 9% to 10% of the sample comes from the top ten.

Overall results and qualifications from the work: No direct relationship between TCR clonality and survival was found, suggesting that a diverse polyclonal response may matter. The response model built on TCR overlap across three groups was characterized as speculative, with prospective validation still needed. The cohort was small and heterogeneous, few patients had complete blood and tumor sets, and even fewer had initial-recurrent tumor pairs. Higher estimated pretreatment TIL content predicted longer time to progression and overall survival after dendritic cell vaccination.

Including the terminal cysteine and phenylalanine, the CDR3 comprises 15 residues. Only the CDR3 portion is preserved as DNA: 45 bases, with reading frame beginning at the first base. V lost 6 bases and J lost 7 bases, and the count of bases not matched to a germline gene is 9. From a lookup of the germline V gene (reference sequence), CDR1 and CDR2 are MNHNY and SVGAGI. Patients were selected for having adequate residual fresh-frozen tumor tissue and more than two years of available survival data. None of the glioblastoma patients carried an isocitrate dehydrogenase mutation, although molecular status otherwise varied. PBMC were collected before vaccination, two weeks after the third vaccination, and at tumor progression when it occurred. Genomic DNA was extracted with the Qiagen DNeasy Blood extraction Kit.

The sequenced sample was blood, obtained before dendritic cell vaccination. The TCR was taken from a human donor with glioblastoma. The sequence joins TRBV6-6 to TRBJ2-3, and 11 junction bases match TRBD2. The DNA sequence is as follows: TGTGCCAGCAGCCGCCTAGCGGGGGGAGGGTATACGCAGTATTTT. Its coded protein is CASSRLAGGGYTQYF.